Detailed here is one TCR beta chain. This sample stems from a study of blood T cell repertoires in COVID-19. Authors' processing steps: Estimated nucleated cell counts came from reference gene primer amplification. Assay: immunoSEQ multiplex PCR; the TCRdb copy retains only in-frame clones and omits some. Clone size and V and J calls were adopted from that table, with D and trimming inferred from the DNA. Among 200,000 to 250,000 clones listed, 87% were seen once. Per the germline V gene, CDR1 is GTSNPN and CDR2 is SVGIG (reference sequence). V trimming: 1 base; J trimming: 8 bases; junction bases outside the gene matches: 5. The CDR3 has 14 residues.

V usage is TRBV30 and J usage is TRBJ2-4; 10 bases map to TRBD1. This clonotype was obtained from a young woman who had recovered from COVID-19. Material for sequencing was peripheral blood. The CDR3 DNA sequence: TGTGCCTGGAGTGGACAGGGGGCATGGGACATTCAGTACTTC. It yields the protein CAWSGQGAWDIQYF. The variable domain in full, completed from reference TRBV30 and TRBJ2-4, reads SQTIHQWPATLVQPVGSPLSLECTVEGTSNPNLYWYRQAAGRGLQLLFYSVGIGQISSEVPQNLSASRPQDRQFILSSKKLLLSDSGFYLCAWSGQGAWDIQYFGAGTRLSVL.